These T cell receptor beta chains were read from a single sample in a study of cytomegalovirus exposure and HLA in healthy donors. TCRdb's copy holds only in-frame clones and misses some; the assay was immunoSEQ multiplex PCR. This sample yields some 170,000 clones, of which around four fifths are seen a single time; 2% to 2.5% belongs to the top ten. The sample taken for sequencing was PBMCs. The receptors were sampled from a man aged 25 to 40 in good health and CMV-seropositive. Each CDR3 is given with its conserved first and last residue. The D gene is left open where the match is weak. Clone size is given for some rows only: seen once, a few or many times, or a class if the clone is expanded.

D gene: TRBD2; J gene: TRBJ2-1; clone size: -; V gene: TRBV7-7; CDR3 protein: CASSLGLAPYNEQFF; CDR3 DNA: TGTGCTAGCAGCTTAGGACTAGCGCCCTACAATGAGCAGTTCTTC
D gene: TRBD1; J gene: TRBJ2-7; clone size: -; V gene: TRBV12-5; CDR3 protein: CASGLTGGSYEQYF; CDR3 DNA: TGTGCTAGTGGCCTAACAGGGGGGAGCTACGAGCAGTACTTC
D gene: TRBD1; J gene: TRBJ2-7; clone size: -; V gene: TRBV4-1; CDR3 protein: CASSHPDRDEQYF; CDR3 DNA: TGCGCCAGCAGCCATCCCGACAGGGACGAGCAGTACTTC
D gene: -; J gene: TRBJ2-7; clone size: -; V gene: TRBV6-5; CDR3 protein: CASSSGSSSYEQYF; CDR3 DNA: TGTGCCAGCAGCTCCGGGTCGAGCTCCTACGAGCAGTACTTC
D gene: -; J gene: TRBJ2-7; clone size: -; V gene: TRBV7-2; CDR3 protein: CASSLESGVNSYEQYF; CDR3 DNA: TGTGCCAGCAGCTTAGAGTCCGGGGTCAACTCCTACGAGCAGTACTTC
D gene: TRBD1; J gene: TRBJ2-7; clone size: -; V gene: TRBV5-8; CDR3 protein: CASSYPRDSTFYEQYF; CDR3 DNA: TGTGCCAGCAGCTATCCACGGGACAGTACCTTTTACGAGCAGTACTTC
D gene: -; J gene: TRBJ1-2; clone size: -; V gene: TRBV6-5; CDR3 protein: CASTTGRSRGYTF; CDR3 DNA: TGTGCCAGCACAACGGGGAGGTCGCGGGGCTACACCTTC
D gene: -; J gene: TRBJ2-7; clone size: -; V gene: TRBV14; CDR3 protein: CASSPVDGRTGVRSYEQYF; CDR3 DNA: TGTGCCAGCAGCCCAGTCGACGGCAGGACCGGGGTCCGATCCTACGAGCAGTACTTC
D gene: -; J gene: TRBJ2-7; clone size: -; V gene: TRBV30; CDR3 protein: CAWSIRQALSYEQYF; CDR3 DNA: TGTGCCTGGAGTATAAGACAGGCCTTATCCTACGAGCAGTACTTC
D gene: TRBD2; J gene: TRBJ2-1; clone size: once; V gene: TRBV6-5; CDR3 protein: CASRSTSGGRQFF; CDR3 DNA: TGTGCCAGCAGATCGACTAGCGGGGGTCGTCAGTTCTTC
D gene: -; J gene: TRBJ2-3; clone size: -; V gene: TRBV4-3; CDR3 protein: CASSQGPSRDTQYF; CDR3 DNA: TGCGCCAGCAGCCAAGGGCCGTCCCGAGATACGCAGTATTTT
D gene: TRBD2; J gene: TRBJ2-1; clone size: -; V gene: TRBV6-1; CDR3 protein: CASRGGDYNEQFF; CDR3 DNA: TGTGCCAGCAGGGGGGGGGACTACAATGAGCAGTTCTTC
D gene: TRBD1; J gene: TRBJ2-5; clone size: -; V gene: TRBV11-2; CDR3 protein: CASSLGSTGGYQETQYF; CDR3 DNA: TGTGCCAGCAGCTTAGGTTCCACAGGGGGGTACCAAGAGACCCAGTACTTC
D gene: -; J gene: TRBJ1-2; clone size: -; V gene: TRBV20-1; CDR3 protein: CSASVSDGYTF; CDR3 DNA: TGCAGTGCTTCAGTGTCCGATGGCTACACCTTC
D gene: TRBD1; J gene: TRBJ1-1; clone size: -; V gene: TRBV28; CDR3 protein: CASSLQGAYTEAFF; CDR3 DNA: TGTGCCAGCAGCCTACAGGGGGCTTACACTGAAGCTTTCTTT
D gene: TRBD1; J gene: TRBJ1-2; clone size: -; V gene: TRBV7-2; CDR3 protein: CASSPREGAPPNGYTF; CDR3 DNA: TGTGCCAGCAGCCCACGCGAGGGGGCGCCCCCGAATGGCTACACCTTC
D gene: -; J gene: TRBJ2-4; clone size: -; V gene: TRBV19; CDR3 protein: CASSMEVRAKNIQYF; CDR3 DNA: TGTGCCAGTAGTATGGAGGTCAGAGCCAAAAACATTCAGTACTTC
D gene: -; J gene: TRBJ2-7; clone size: -; V gene: TRBV7-8; CDR3 protein: CASSLSRTPRRDEQYF; CDR3 DNA: TGTGCCAGCAGCTTAAGCCGGACTCCCCGTCGGGACGAGCAGTACTTC
D gene: TRBD1; J gene: TRBJ2-1; clone size: -; V gene: TRBV2; CDR3 protein: CASTYEGTDYNEQFF; CDR3 DNA: TGTGCCAGCACTTACGAAGGGACAGATTACAATGAGCAGTTCTTC
D gene: -; J gene: TRBJ1-2; clone size: few; V gene: TRBV5-6; CDR3 protein: CASSPGEFYGYTF; CDR3 DNA: TGTGCCAGCAGCCCGGGGGAGTTCTATGGCTACACCTTC
D gene: -; J gene: TRBJ1-2; clone size: -; V gene: TRBV11-2; CDR3 protein: CASSGGVYGYTF; CDR3 DNA: TGTGCCAGCAGCGGGGGGGTGTATGGCTACACCTTC
D gene: -; J gene: TRBJ1-4; clone size: -; V gene: TRBV18; CDR3 protein: CASSPRQNNEKLFF; CDR3 DNA: TGTGCCAGCTCACCAAGACAGAACAATGAAAAACTGTTTTTT
D gene: -; J gene: TRBJ1-5; clone size: -; V gene: TRBV5-6; CDR3 protein: CASSLQGYSNQPQHF; CDR3 DNA: TGTGCCAGCAGCTTGCAGGGGTATAGCAATCAGCCCCAGCATTTT
D gene: TRBD2; J gene: TRBJ2-2; clone size: -; V gene: TRBV4-3; CDR3 protein: CASSGLAGEAGELFF; CDR3 DNA: TGCGCCAGCAGCGGACTAGCGGGGGAGGCCGGGGAGCTGTTTTTT
D gene: TRBD2; J gene: TRBJ2-1; clone size: -; V gene: TRBV29-1; CDR3 protein: CSVDTSGSSYNEQFF; CDR3 DNA: TGCAGCGTTGACACTAGCGGGAGCTCCTACAATGAGCAGTTCTTC
D gene: -; J gene: TRBJ1-2; clone size: -; V gene: TRBV19; CDR3 protein: CASSIDRDRLFHGYTF; CDR3 DNA: TGTGCCAGTAGTATAGATCGAGACAGGCTATTCCATGGCTACACCTTC
D gene: TRBD1; J gene: TRBJ1-2; clone size: once; V gene: TRBV29-1; CDR3 protein: CSVESPHRGDYGYTF; CDR3 DNA: TGCAGCGTTGAATCCCCCCACAGGGGAGACTATGGCTACACCTTC
D gene: TRBD1; J gene: TRBJ1-2; clone size: -; V gene: TRBV29-1; CDR3 protein: CSVYRGSRYGYTF; CDR3 DNA: TGCAGCGTTTACAGGGGTTCCCGCTATGGCTACACCTTC
D gene: -; J gene: TRBJ2-7; clone size: -; V gene: TRBV4-1; CDR3 protein: CASSQVSTETLYEQYF; CDR3 DNA: TGCGCCAGCAGCCAAGTGAGTACAGAGACGCTCTACGAGCAGTACTTC
D gene: -; J gene: TRBJ2-5; clone size: -; V gene: TRBV5-1; CDR3 protein: CASSSTHKQETQYF; CDR3 DNA: TGCGCCAGCAGCTCGACACATAAGCAAGAGACCCAGTACTTC
D gene: TRBD1; J gene: TRBJ1-2; clone size: -; V gene: TRBV7-9; CDR3 protein: CASSPGQGADYGYTF; CDR3 DNA: TGTGCCAGCAGCCCCGGCCAGGGGGCGGACTATGGCTACACCTTC
D gene: TRBD1; J gene: TRBJ2-3; clone size: -; V gene: TRBV7-8; CDR3 protein: CASSLELSTGGRDTQYF; CDR3 DNA: TGTGCCAGCAGCTTAGAGCTCTCAACAGGGGGCCGGGATACGCAGTATTTT
D gene: -; J gene: TRBJ1-5; clone size: -; V gene: TRBV7-2; CDR3 protein: CASSPGWGGSNQPQHF; CDR3 DNA: TGTGCCAGCAGCCCCGGGTGGGGAGGGAGCAATCAGCCCCAGCATTTT
D gene: TRBD2; J gene: TRBJ2-3; clone size: once; V gene: TRBV15; CDR3 protein: CATSMGTSGPPSTDTQYF; CDR3 DNA: TGTGCCACCAGCATGGGGACTAGCGGGCCCCCTAGCACAGATACGCAGTATTTT
D gene: TRBD1; J gene: TRBJ2-2; clone size: -; V gene: TRBV27; CDR3 protein: CASSFSSGTGVTGELFF; CDR3 DNA: TGTGCCAGCAGTTTTTCCTCCGGGACAGGGGTCACCGGGGAGCTGTTTTTT
D gene: TRBD1; J gene: TRBJ2-7; clone size: -; V gene: TRBV14; CDR3 protein: CASSQSGTGPYEQYF; CDR3 DNA: TGTGCCAGCAGCCAATCCGGGACAGGCCCCTACGAGCAGTACTTC
D gene: -; J gene: TRBJ2-1; clone size: -; V gene: TRBV7-9; CDR3 protein: CASSLLGEAYNEQFF; CDR3 DNA: TGTGCCAGCAGCTTATTAGGGGAGGCCTACAATGAGCAGTTCTTC
D gene: -; J gene: TRBJ2-2; clone size: -; V gene: TRBV5-4; CDR3 protein: CASSWTDRPGELFF; CDR3 DNA: TGTGCCAGCAGCTGGACTGACCGACCCGGGGAGCTGTTTTTT
D gene: -; J gene: TRBJ1-2; clone size: few; V gene: TRBV7-9; CDR3 protein: CASSLRDYYGYTF; CDR3 DNA: TGTGCCAGCAGCTTACGAGACTACTATGGCTACACCTTC
D gene: TRBD1; J gene: TRBJ1-2; clone size: -; V gene: TRBV4-3; CDR3 protein: CASSQGQGAYYGYTF; CDR3 DNA: TGCGCCAGCAGCCAAGGACAGGGGGCCTACTATGGCTACACCTTC
D gene: -; J gene: TRBJ2-7; clone size: -; V gene: TRBV19; CDR3 protein: CASSNVGAERSYEQYF; CDR3 DNA: TGTGCCAGTAGTAATGTGGGGGCGGAGCGCTCCTACGAGCAGTACTTC